The present TCR beta chain was sequenced within a study of blood T cell repertoires in COVID-19. Germline loops: CDR1 SGHTS, CDR2 YDEGEE. Losses at the gene ends were 1 base for V and 8 bases for J; bases not matched to a gene: 3. This CDR3 is built from 13 residues. TCRdb keeps only in-frame clones here, not all; method: immunoSEQ multiplex PCR. The data hold around 170,000 clones, with around 88% observed a single time. The chain joins TRBV5-8 to TRBJ2-3; 8 positions agree with TRBD1. Sequenced input: peripheral blood. This clonotype was sampled from a woman in her twenties or thirties with acute or convalescent COVID-19. The CDR3 coding sequence is TGTGCCAGCAGCTTGCAGGGGGCGGGTACGCAGTATTTT. It translates to CASSLQGAGTQYF. Full variable domain (remainder filled in from reference TRBV5-8 and TRBJ2-3): EAGVTQSPTHLIKTRGQQATLRCSPISGHTSVYWYQQALGLGLQFLLWYDEGEERNRGNFPPRFSGRQFPNYSSELNVNALELEDSALYLCASSLQGAGTQYFGPGTRLTVL.